The clone carrying this TCR beta chain has just a few counts. No antigen is known for it. These data are taken from a study of beta chain features in type 1 diabetes. Study-wide findings and caveats: In comparison with healthy donors, patients had naive, central memory and Treg TCRB repertoires that appeared more similar.

There are 17 residues in the CDR3. The germline CDR1 and CDR2 sequences are MNHEY and SMNVEV (reference sequence). J lost 2 bases, V lost 6 bases, and 9 bases had no gene match. The investigators reverse transcribed all of the isolated RNA, so they sequenced expressed TCRB transcripts. TCRdb's copy holds only in-frame clones and misses some; the assay was immunoSEQ multiplex PCR. The repertoire includes some 44,000 clones, around 52% of them detected once, and 2.1% sits in the top ten. This sequence was found in a young woman in good health. The genes are TRBV27 and TRBJ2-5; 13 bases are shared with TRBD2. Sequences were obtained from Tregs from blood. This chain's CDR3 is CASRRLAGGGGQETQYF. The DNA for the CDR3 is TGTGCCAGCAGACGACTAGCGGGAGGCGGGGGTCAAGAGACCCAGTACTTC.